This TCR beta chain comes out of a study of CD8+ T cells in alopecia areata (dated by TCRdb to 2017 to 2018). As for the study more broadly: The treated patients took part in an open-label pilot trial in which moderate-to-severe alopecia areata was treated with oral tofacitinib at 5 to 10 mg twice daily. In treated patients, disease severity was measured using the SALT score, which gives the percentage of scalp surface area affected. In humans, TCRbeta sequencing was performed on scalp tissue and on sorted CD4+ and CD8+ peripheral blood T cells from healthy controls and from patients with patchy or totalis/universalis alopecia areata. Patients stayed on tofacitinib for 6 to 18 months and then had 6 months of follow-up off drug so that delayed response and recurrence could be assessed. TCRbeta CDR3 regions were amplified by immunoSEQ multiplex PCR with 35 Vbeta forward and 13 Jbeta reverse primers. RNA was extracted with the PAXgene miRNA kit for fixed scalp, the miRNeasy kit for PBMCs, and the RNeasy kit for mouse skin. Scalp clonality was compared among normal scalp (n=4), patchy alopecia areata scalp (n=8), and alopecia totalis/universalis scalp (n=8). In both human patients and the C3H/HeJ mouse model, the study applied high-throughput TCRbeta sequencing to look at T cell clonal expansion in alopecia areata. Tofacitinib-treated patients had biopsies at baseline and at 4 and 24 weeks of treatment, with a later scalp biopsy in several patients. On the study overall, not on this receptor specifically: Resident alphabeta T cells in normal human skin are also sequenced, complicating scalp TCR repertoire analysis, unlike mouse skin dominated by gammadelta T cells. Many expanded lesional clones persisted in scalp and blood during tofacitinib treatment, which may partly explain relapse after stopping treatment. Tofacitinib significantly decreased scalp clonality and the number of expanded CD8+ clones among the top 100 scalp clones. The treated cohort was small, with a single nonresponder, so links between baseline CD8+ expansion and response need larger studies. Lesional scalp, especially in alopecia totalis/universalis, showed higher clonality and more expanded CD8+ clones than normal scalp, suggesting antigenic drive. Shared TCR sequences between patients were less evident than in mice, which may be partly attributable to HLA diversity in the patient population.

This specimen's time point label, per the study, means: about 5 months on oral tofacitinib. The label giving this sample's treatment or condition can be read as: oral pan-JAK inhibitor, 5-10 mg twice daily. From alopecia areata patients, peripheral blood was collected along with lesional scalp punch biopsies. PBMCs were isolated by density centrifugation and stained for CD3, CD4 and CD8, after which CD4+ and CD8+ T cells were sorted on a FACSAria. Only a few counts were recorded for this clone. Its antigen has not been determined. No per-base quality is available; no much larger clone lies one base away. The library was built by means of the immunoSEQ multiplex PCR assay. For TCR sequencing, RNA was extracted from every sample and reverse transcribed into cDNA to serve as template. SuperScript III was used to make first-strand cDNA, primed with a 2:1 mix of oligo-dT and random hexamers. A synthetic immune receptor repertoire was used to measure amplification bias, and any remaining bias was corrected computationally. Turning to the authors' computational methods: Raw reads were preprocessed to remove errors, and CDR3 was defined according to IMGT conventions as the region from the conserved cysteine to phenylalanine. Clonality was calculated as 1 minus Shannon entropy normalized by log2 of the number of productive unique TCRs. Whether each scalp clone was CD4 or CD8 was inferred by checking scalp TCRbeta sequences against the CD4 and CD8 repertoires from sorted blood. Not all clones reach the TCRdb copy of this immuneACCESS table, which keeps in-frame sequences only. Checked studies attribute under half of the gap to unresolved V genes and leave the rest unexplained. V and J calls and clone size are given by that table; D and trimming were obtained from the DNA. In all, the sample holds 150,000 to 200,000 clones, and less than 70% of those were seen once. The top ten clones comprise 11% of the sample.

The V end loses 1 base and the J end loses 2 bases, and a stretch of 5 bases separates them. CDR1 is given as SGHTA and CDR2 as FQGNSA, both from the germline V gene. From its cysteine to its phenylalanine, the CDR3 spans 14 amino acids. Only the CDR3 region is kept as DNA, spanning 42 bases read in frame from base 1. The chain uses TRBV7-2 and TRBJ2-2; the D gene identity is not certain. The clonotype comes from a human donor with alopecia areata. This sample comprised CD8+ T cells sorted from blood, obtained at week 24, from a patient treated with tofacitinib. Here is the DNA: TGTGCCAGCAGCTTAGGCCATAACACCGGGGAGCTGTTTTTT. It specifies CASSLGHNTGELFF.